The rows below give T cell receptor beta chains drawn from one sample of a study of breast tumors, draining lymph nodes, adjacent tissues. TCRdb re-called the multiplex PCR reads with MiXCR, one entry per CDR3 protein. The sample lists roughly 120,000 distinct CDR3 sequences; 15% to 20% were seen once. Material: axillary lymph node tissue. These receptor sequences come from a female donor with breast cancer. Some clones in this sample may be carry-over from other donors' samples. Both conserved end residues are part of each CDR3. The order of the fields is V gene, D gene, J gene, clone size, CDR3 protein, CDR3 DNA. The D gene is left open where the match is weak. Expanded clones are given a class, and other clones once, few, many or no size at all.

v_gene: TRBV18
d_gene: NA
j_gene: TRBJ1-2
abundance: few
CDR3aa: CASSLYGDYGYTF
CDR3nt: TGTGCCAGCTCACTCTATGGAGACTATGGCTACACCTTC

v_gene: TRBV10-3
d_gene: NA
j_gene: TRBJ2-7
abundance: many
CDR3aa: CAISESAGQSLSYEQYF
CDR3nt: TGTGCCATCAGTGAGTCGGCGGGACAGAGCCTCTCCTACGAGCAGTACTTC

v_gene: TRBV28
d_gene: TRBD2
j_gene: TRBJ2-1
abundance: few
CDR3aa: CASSLPSGRVEQFF
CDR3nt: TGTGCCAGCAGTTTACCTAGCGGGCGGGTTGAGCAGTTCTTC

v_gene: TRBV19
d_gene: NA
j_gene: TRBJ2-2
abundance: many
CDR3aa: CASSSNRGETGELFF
CDR3nt: TGTGCCAGTAGTAGCAACCGCGGGGAAACCGGGGAGCTGTTTTTT

v_gene: TRBV6-1
d_gene: TRBD1
j_gene: TRBJ2-2
abundance: NA
CDR3aa: CASSKGQGNTGELFF
CDR3nt: TGTGCCAGCAGTAAGGGACAGGGGAACACCGGGGAGCTGTTTTTT

v_gene: TRBV6-1
d_gene: TRBD1
j_gene: TRBJ1-2
abundance: many
CDR3aa: CACVVGGAFYGYTF
CDR3nt: TGTGCCTGCGTTGTAGGGGGCGCTTTCTATGGCTACACCTTC

v_gene: TRBV28
d_gene: NA
j_gene: TRBJ2-5
abundance: NA
CDR3aa: CASKSILETQYF
CDR3nt: TGTGCCAGCAAGTCCATTTTAGAGACCCAGTACTTC

v_gene: TRBV6-1
d_gene: NA
j_gene: TRBJ2-7
abundance: many
CDR3aa: CASSAGTPWEQYF
CDR3nt: TGTGCCAGCAGTGCCGGGACTCCCTGGGAGCAGTACTTC

v_gene: TRBV2
d_gene: TRBD2
j_gene: TRBJ2-1
abundance: many
CDR3aa: CASRLADEQFF
CDR3nt: TGTGCCAGCAGGCTAGCGGATGAGCAGTTCTTC

v_gene: TRBV2
d_gene: NA
j_gene: TRBJ2-3
abundance: many
CDR3aa: CATKRDQGTDTQYF
CDR3nt: TGTGCCACCAAGAGGGACCAGGGGACAGATACGCAGTATTTT

v_gene: TRBV2
d_gene: TRBD2
j_gene: TRBJ2-5
abundance: many
CDR3aa: CASMGPAGGLPGAQYF
CDR3nt: TGTGCCAGCATGGGGCCAGCGGGAGGGCTCCCCGGGGCCCAGTACTTC

v_gene: TRBV2
d_gene: NA
j_gene: TRBJ2-6
abundance: many
CDR3aa: CASSELGQSGANVLTF
CDR3nt: TGTGCCAGCAGTGAACTAGGACAGTCTGGGGCCAACGTCCTGACTTTC

v_gene: TRBV6-6
d_gene: NA
j_gene: TRBJ2-3
abundance: many
CDR3aa: CASSYVQLTDTQYF
CDR3nt: TGTGCCAGCAGTTACGTACAGCTCACAGATACGCAGTATTTT

v_gene: TRBV24-1
d_gene: NA
j_gene: TRBJ2-7
abundance: many
CDR3aa: CATSDGGLGEQYF
CDR3nt: TGTGCCACCAGTGATGGCGGTTTGGGGGAGCAGTACTTC

v_gene: TRBV6-1
d_gene: TRBD1
j_gene: TRBJ1-2
abundance: NA
CDR3aa: CASSLDRVGYTF
CDR3nt: TGTGCCAGCAGTCTAGACAGGGTCGGCTACACCTTC

v_gene: TRBV2
d_gene: NA
j_gene: TRBJ1-5
abundance: many
CDR3aa: CASTTTVDQPQHF
CDR3nt: TGTGCCAGCACCACCACGGTGGATCAGCCCCAGCATTTT

v_gene: TRBV7-8
d_gene: NA
j_gene: TRBJ2-4
abundance: NA
CDR3aa: CASSLLAGNRNIQYF
CDR3nt: TGTGCCAGCAGCTTACTGGCGGGGAATAGAAACATTCAGTACTTC

v_gene: TRBV5-1
d_gene: TRBD1
j_gene: TRBJ1-2
abundance: NA
CDR3aa: CASSPGGDYGYTF
CDR3nt: TGCGCCAGCAGCCCAGGGGGCGACTATGGCTACACCTTC

v_gene: TRBV20-1
d_gene: NA
j_gene: TRBJ2-7
abundance: many
CDR3aa: CSARVQGNNEQYF
CDR3nt: TGCAGTGCTAGAGTGCAGGGAAATAACGAGCAGTACTTC

v_gene: TRBV4-1
d_gene: NA
j_gene: TRBJ1-3
abundance: many
CDR3aa: CASSQEASTSGNTIYF
CDR3nt: TGCGCCAGCAGCCAAGAAGCCAGCACCTCTGGAAACACCATATATTTT